The clone carrying this T cell receptor beta chain was picked up a small number of times. Expressed TCRB transcripts were sequenced, since all the RNA that had been isolated was reverse transcribed. Produced via immunoSEQ multiplex PCR; TCRdb's table is partial and in-frame only. The sample comprises approximately 340,000 clones, about 15% of which are singletons, and about 0.019% rests with the top ten. V lost 3 bases to trimming and J lost 4 bases; unmatched junction nucleotides: 6. Per germline, CDR1 SGHDN and CDR2 FVKESK. This CDR3 has 15 amino acids. The sample comes from a study of beta chain features in type 1 diabetes.

This receptor was obtained from a woman younger than 35 in good health. The genes are TRBV14 and TRBJ2-1, with TRBD2 matching 7 bases. Sample: naive CD4+ T cells from blood. CDR3: CASSQGGPLYNEQFF. CDR3 DNA: TGTGCCAGCAGCCAGGGAGGGCCCCTTTACAATGAGCAGTTCTTC.